The 28 T cell receptor beta chains given below trace back to one sample, sequenced in a study of CD8+ T cells in alopecia areata. Sequencing templates came from extracted RNA that was reverse transcribed into cDNA. Using immunoSEQ multiplex PCR, the repertoire was profiled, and TCRdb retains in-frame clones only, with some absent. The repertoire holds 200,000 or so clones, 40% to 55% seen once, with approximately 2.4% in the top ten. The treatment: oral pan-JAK inhibitor, 5-10 mg twice daily. The sample consisted of CD4+ T cells sorted from blood, taken between weeks 36 and 40, from a patient treated with tofacitinib. All receptors come from a human donor with alopecia areata.

The rearrangement links TRBV2 to TRBJ2-7; TRBD2 aligns across 11 bases. In germline, CDR1 is SNHLY, CDR2 FYNNEI. The CDR3 runs 17 residues. The J segment lost 1 base and the V segment lost 2 bases, leaving 7 bases of the junction unmatched. The CDR3 sequence is CASSERTSGLLSYEQYF. The CDR3 DNA reads as TGTGCCAGCAGTGAAAGGACTAGCGGGTTACTTTCCTACGAGCAGTACTTC.

The chain employs TRBV27 and TRBJ2-7; unclear D gene. Germline V gene lookup returns CDR1 MNHEY and CDR2 SMNVEV (reference sequence). The V end lost 6 bases, the J end lost 7 bases, and 10 bases lay between the germline ends. The CDR3 loop spans 11 amino acids. The CDR3 nucleotides read TGTGCCAGCAGCCATCGAATGGAGCAGTACTTC. Translation: CASSHRMEQYF.

This clone appeared a single time. The junction departs from the called germline gene at one end, perhaps through a read error. V gene TRBV2 combines with J gene TRBJ2-1, with a weak D call TRBD2 (5 bases). Germline assignment: CDR1 SNHLY and CDR2 FYNNEI. The CDR3 spans 11 residues. The CDR3 DNA is TGTGCCAGCAGTGGGGAGAGAAAGGCGCTCTTC. This gives the protein CASSGERKALF.

A single count supports this clone. The chain links TRBV5-4 to TRBJ2-7; 9 bases are shared with TRBD1. The CDR3 is made up of 14 amino acids. Germline V gene sequence: CDR1 SGHNT, CDR2 YYREEE (reference sequence). V was clipped by 4 bases and J by 2 bases; unmatched bases: 4. CDR3 residues: CASSAGTGTYEQYF. The CDR3 region has the DNA TGTGCCAGCAGCGCCGGGACAGGGACCTACGAGCAGTACTTC.

The chain carries TRBV7-2 and TRBJ2-1; D ambiguous. V shed 3 bases and J shed 5 bases, with 5 bases lying between them. The CDR3 sequence is 12 residues long. CDR1 is SGHTA, CDR2 FQGNSA, per germline. Here the CDR3 DNA reads TGTGCCAGCAGCTTGTCGGACAATGAGCAGTTCTTC. Protein: CASSLSDNEQFF.

The chain couples TRBV30 to TRBJ2-3, with TRBD1 as a possible D gene (5 bases). The germline V and J ends were trimmed by 2 bases and 2 bases, with 17 bases remaining between them. Germline assignment: CDR1 GTSNPN and CDR2 SVGIG (reference sequence). There are 16 residues in the CDR3. Here the CDR3 reads CAWSPSDRPFTDTQYF. CDR3 nucleotides: TGTGCCTGGAGTCCCTCTGACAGACCATTCACAGATACGCAGTATTTT.

This clone appeared a few times. The rearrangement uses TRBV28 and TRBJ2-7, with 10 bases aligning to TRBD1. Germline loops: CDR1 MDHEN, CDR2 SYDVKM. The CDR3 spans 15 residues. The ends lost 6 bases at V and 7 bases at J; junction bases unmatched: 12. The CDR3 sequence is CASSLPLGQGSEQYF. DNA of the CDR3: TGTGCCAGCAGCCTGCCTTTGGGACAGGGGTCGGAGCAGTACTTC.

This clone showed up just a few times. J is TRBJ2-3 and V is TRBV2, with TRBD2 matching 7 bases. The ends lost 8 bases at V and 1 base at J; junction bases unmatched: 6. Germline-derived CDR1 and CDR2 are SNHLY and FYNNEI. The CDR3 loop spans 14 amino acids. In nucleotides, the CDR3 is TGTGCCAGCCTTAGCGGGTCTGGCACAGATACGCAGTATTTT. The encoded protein is CASLSGSGTDTQYF.

The chain employs TRBV5-1 and TRBJ2-5, with 15 nucleotides matching TRBD2. The CDR3 is made up of 15 amino acids. V lost 3 bases and J lost 4; bases outside the gene matches: 1. The germline V gene has CDR1 SGHRS and CDR2 YFSETQ. CDR3 region: CASSSGLAGGETQYF. The DNA for the CDR3 is TGCGCCAGCAGCTCGGGACTAGCGGGAGGAGAGACCCAGTACTTC.

The rearrangement uses TRBV30 and TRBJ2-3, with D tentatively TRBD2 (5 bases). This CDR3 contains 14 residues. Trimming took off 3 bases at V and 0 bases at J, with 10 bases between the two ends. Germline-derived CDR1 and CDR2 are GTSNPN and SVGIG (reference sequence). CDR3 bases: TGTGCCTGGAGAAGGAGCGGCAGCACAGATACGCAGTATTTT. Protein: CAWRRSGSTDTQYF.

The chain has TRBV7-2 and TRBJ1-2; 7 positions agree with TRBD1. The ends lost 5 bases at V and 8 bases at J; junction bases unmatched: 11. The CDR3 has 14 amino acids. Looked up from germline, CDR1 is SGHTA and CDR2 is FQGNSA. For the CDR3, the DNA is TGTGCCAGCAGCCCCAGTAGACAGGGACGCGGCTACACCTTC. It codes for CASSPSRQGRGYTF.

The rearrangement links TRBV10-1 to TRBJ2-1; D might be TRBD2 (5 bases). Germline values: CDR1 WNHNN, CDR2 SYGVQD (reference sequence). The CDR3 runs to 14 residues. Between the trimmed V and J ends, which lost 1 base and 3 bases, there was a span of 7 bases. The chain's CDR3 is CASSEYGIYNEQFF. Written as DNA, the CDR3 is TGCGCCAGCAGTGAGTACGGGATCTACAATGAGCAGTTCTTC.

This clone was picked up a small number of times. The chain uses TRBV28 and TRBJ2-5, with D tentatively TRBD1 (6 bases). The J call may be in error: the DNA end matches TRBJ2-7 better. This CDR3 is built from 14 residues. Germline V gene sequence: CDR1 MDHEN, CDR2 SYDVKM. The CDR3 reads CASSFPRDTYEQYF. CDR3 DNA sequence: TGTGCCAGCAGTTTTCCCCGGGACACCTACGAGCAGTACTTC.

This clone has only a few counts. J is TRBJ2-7 and V is TRBV30, with D perhaps TRBD2 (5 bases). CDR1 GTSNPN and CDR2 SVGIG come from the germline V gene (reference sequence). The CDR3 covers 14 residues. The ends were cut back, 3 bases at V and 3 bases at J, with 15 bases in the middle. The CDR3 sequence is CAWSRAYGDYEQYF. Written as DNA, the CDR3 is TGTGCCTGGAGCCGAGCCTACGGGGACTACGAGCAGTACTTC.

The V call is TRBV2, the J call TRBJ1-5; 10 nucleotides match TRBD1. Unmatched junction bases numbered 2, after V lost 8 bases and J lost 7 bases. The CDR3 spans 12 residues. The V gene's germline CDR1 is SNHLY and CDR2 FYNNEI. The CDR3 loop reads CASGTGVQPQHF. CDR3 nucleotide sequence: TGTGCCAGCGGGACAGGGGTCCAGCCCCAGCATTTT.

V is TRBV14 and J is TRBJ2-1; 9 bases map to TRBD2. The CDR3 has 15 amino acids. V was pared by 0 bases and J by 13 bases, with 10 bases of the junction left unmatched. The V gene's germline CDR1 is SGHDN and CDR2 FVKESK. CDR3 nucleotides: TGTGCCAGCAGCCAAGATGGATCCCGCGGGAGGGCTCAGTTCTTC. Amino acid sequence: CASSQDGSRGRAQFF.

Details on this clone: The identical CDR3 is also encoded by other nucleotide sequences in the sample. V and J are TRBV30 and TRBJ1-1; D is possibly TRBD1 (5 bases). Trimming took off 3 bases at V and 3 bases at J, with 8 bases between the two ends. Germline-derived CDR1 and CDR2 are GTSNPN and SVGIG (reference sequence). This CDR3 comprises 12 residues. CDR3 bases: TGTGCCTGGAGCAGGGTTTACACTGAAGCTTTCTTT. Translated, it gives CAWSRVYTEAFF.

The chain has TRBV28 and TRBJ1-5, with D possibly being TRBD1 (5 bases). The length of the CDR3 is 16 residues. Germline assignment: CDR1 MDHEN and CDR2 SYDVKM. The CDR3 DNA is TGTGCTATTGACAGAGGTGCCCGTTATAGCAATCAGCCCCAGCATTTT. Amino acid sequence: CAIDRGARYSNQPQHF.

V is TRBV5-1 and J is TRBJ2-7, with 7 bases lining up with TRBD1. The germline V gene encodes CDR1 SGHRS and CDR2 YFSETQ. The CDR3 has 14 amino acids. V was pared by 4 bases and J by 2 bases, with 6 bases of the junction left unmatched. The DNA for the CDR3 is TGCGCCAGCAGCCCCCCGGGACAGACCTACGAGCAGTACTTC. It is translated as CASSPPGQTYEQYF.

The chain uses TRBV11-3 and TRBJ2-2; TRBD2 is a possible D gene (6 bases). Trimming pared 5 bases from V and 0 bases from J, leaving 13 bases between. The CDR3 covers 16 residues. The germline V gene encodes CDR1 SGHNT and CDR2 YENEEA. CDR3 DNA: TGTGCCAGCAGCACCCGCGGGACGGCGAACACCGGGGAGCTGTTTTTT. Its protein is CASSTRGTANTGELFF.

The chain is built from TRBV6-6 and TRBJ1-1; D is undetermined. The CDR3 has 11 residues. CDR1 MNHNY and CDR2 SVGAGI come from the germline V gene (reference sequence). V lost 9 bases and J 11 bases, leaving 16 bases between the germline ends. The CDR3 reads CASSPRGVAFF. The DNA for the CDR3 is TGTGCCAGTTCCCCCCGGGGAGTTGCTTTCTTT.

This rearrangement joins TRBV5-4 to TRBJ1-5; D is uncertain. Trimming cost V 1 base and J 3 bases, with 8 bases left between them. CDR1 is SGHNT and CDR2 is YYREEE in the germline V gene (reference sequence). CDR3 size: 14 residues. The CDR3 reads CASSLYRSNQPQHF. CDR3 DNA sequence: TGTGCCAGCAGCTTGTACAGATCCAATCAGCCCCAGCATTTT.

This clone occurred once. The V call is TRBV5-4, the J call TRBJ2-1; D is undetermined. In germline, CDR1 is SGHNT, CDR2 YYREEE (reference sequence). This CDR3 has 13 amino acids. V shed 5 bases and J shed 7 bases, with 13 bases lying between them. The CDR3 nucleotides are TGTGCCAGCAGACTACTTAGTGGGAATGAGCAGTTCTTC. It translates to CASRLLSGNEQFF. Filled out from reference TRBV5-4 and TRBJ2-1, the complete variable domain reads ETGVTQSPTHLIKTRGQQVTLRCSSQSGHNTVSWYQQALGQGPQFIFQYYREEENGRGNFPPRFSGLQFPNYSSELNVNALELDDSALYLCASRLLSGNEQFFGPGTRLTVL.

The table lists this clone with a few counts. This sequence joins TRBV29-1 and TRBJ2-7, with a tentative D call TRBD2 (6 bases). Deletions cut 4 bases from V and 1 base from J, with 8 bases between. In germline, CDR1 is SQVTM, CDR2 ANQGSEA. This CDR3 is 12 amino acids long. CDR3 coding DNA: TGCAGCGTTGGGGGGACTTCCTACGAGCAGTACTTC. Translating it yields CSVGGTSYEQYF.

The chain links TRBV7-2 to TRBJ2-5; weak D call: TRBD2 (5 bases). Trimming removed 5 bases at V and 1 base at J, with 11 bases between. The length of the CDR3 is 14 residues. Germline CDR1 and CDR2: SGHTA and FQGNSA. The CDR3 DNA reads as TGTGCCAGCAGCGGCCGGGATTTCCAAGAGACCCAGTACTTC. It specifies CASSGRDFQETQYF.

In its sample, this clone was seen a few times. The V and J genes are TRBV7-9 and TRBJ2-3, with a tentative D call TRBD1 (7 bases). The CDR3 loop spans 16 amino acids. The V end lost 2 bases, the J end lost 4 bases, and 16 bases lay between the germline ends. Germline assignment: CDR1 SEHNR and CDR2 FQNEAQ (reference sequence). The CDR3 region has the DNA TGTGCCAGCAGCTTACACAGGGGACGGGAGTCAGATACGCAGTATTTT. Its protein product is CASSLHRGRESDTQYF.

The J gene is TRBJ1-1, the V gene TRBV4-3; D is ambiguous. The CDR3 sequence is 16 residues long. The ends were cut back, 1 base at V and 0 bases at J, with 12 bases in the middle. Germline values: CDR1 LGHNA, CDR2 YSLEER. CDR3 sequence (DNA): TGCGCCAGCAGCCAAGGTCCAAGCTACCTGAACACTGAAGCTTTCTTT. Translating it yields CASSQGPSYLNTEAFF.

The chain joins TRBV6-6 to TRBJ2-7, with D possibly TRBD1 on 6 matching bases. V lost 4 bases, J lost 2 bases, and 18 bases lay in between. Germline values: CDR1 MNHNY, CDR2 SVGAGI (reference sequence). There are 16 residues in the CDR3. CDR3 in DNA: TGTGCCAGCAGTTCCTCCGGGACAATGGGGACCTACGAGCAGTACTTC. Its protein product is CASSSSGTMGTYEQYF.